This T cell receptor beta chain was observed in a study of cytomegalovirus exposure and HLA in healthy donors. The PCR ran on 60 Vbeta and 13 Jbeta primers. The data were produced by immunoSEQ multiplex PCR, yet TCRdb's version contains in-frame clones alone and is incomplete. The data contain hundreds of thousands of clones, roughly 80% of them singletons. Details on this clone: Its cognate antigen is unknown. The conserved phenylalanine or tryptophan is not found at the CDR3 terminus, so this likely reflects a read error. The limits of the CDR3 on the DNA are not certain, so only TCRdb's listed CDR3 is given.

Study results and limitations: Sequencing had likely introduced a cluster of highly shared sequence variants as an artifact. In terms of immune exposure information, only CMV serostatus was available. In an earlier analysis, most TCR beta V segments were productive about 87% or about 30% of the time.

Sequencing was performed on PBMCs. The sequence came from a man aged 35 to 55 in good health and CMV-seropositive.

CDR3 protein: CAIQGGPS. The chain has TRBV10-3 and TRBJ1-2; the D call TRBD1 from the table was never checked on the DNA. CDR1 is ENHRY and CDR2 is SYGVKD in the germline V gene. The CDR3 spans 8 amino acids, including both terminal residues.